Shown below are 9 T cell receptor beta chains from a single sample sequenced in a study of T cell repertoires in cytomegalovirus infection. TCRdb reanalysed the reads using MiXCR and keeps one entry per CDR3 protein. The table has 100,000 to 150,000 distinct CDR3 sequences, almost 9% seen once. Sequences were obtained from PBMCs. The receptors shown here come from a human donor in good health (CMV status not recorded). Some clones in this sample may be carry-over from other donors' samples.

There are many counts of this clonotype. The J gene is TRBJ1-1, the V gene TRBV11-2; D gene unclear. There are 16 residues in the CDR3. Germline V gene sequence: CDR1 SGHAT, CDR2 FQNNGV. V gave up 5 bases and J gave up 3 bases, with 19 bases separating them. In DNA form, the CDR3 reads TGTGCCAGCAGCCCAAGTAACAGATCTACGGACACTGAAGCTTTCTTT. Its translation is CASSPSNRSTDTEAFF.

This clonotype showed up many times. The chain joins TRBV12-3 or TRBV12-4 to TRBJ2-7; D unresolved. Deletions cut 8 bases from V and 0 bases from J, with 11 bases between. The CDR3 sequence is 13 residues long. CDR3 coding DNA: TGTGCCAGCGGTCTAGACGGCTCCTACGAGCAGTACTTC. Protein sequence: CASGLDGSYEQYF.

This clonotype was picked up many times. The chain links TRBV6-1 to TRBJ2-1; D uncertain. Germline CDR1 MNHNS, CDR2 SASEGT. Trimming removed 1 base from V and 3 bases from J, with 10 bases in between. The CDR3 sequence is 15 residues long. In DNA form, the CDR3 reads TGTGCCAGCAGTGAAGTCGCCAGGAACTACAATGAGCAGTTCTTC. This codes for CASSEVARNYNEQFF.

The table lists this clonotype with a few counts. V gene TRBV20-1 combines with J gene TRBJ1-5; a possible D gene is TRBD1 (5 bases). There are 15 residues in the CDR3. V was trimmed by 5 bases and J by 4 bases, leaving 18 bases between them. The germline CDR1 and CDR2 sequences are DFQATT and SNEGSKA (reference sequence). The CDR3 DNA is TGCAGTGCTCCCGTATTAATCGGGGCGAATCAGCCCCAGCATTTT. Residues: CSAPVLIGANQPQHF.

There are many counts of this clonotype. The V gene is TRBV12-5, the J gene TRBJ1-1, with unresolved D. The CDR3 has 13 residues. The germline V gene encodes CDR1 LGHNT and CDR2 FRNRAP. Trimming stripped 2 bases from V and 3 bases from J, with 7 bases between. This CDR3 reads CASGLYEDTEAFF. The DNA of the CDR3 is TGTGCTAGTGGTTTGTACGAGGACACTGAAGCTTTCTTT.

This clonotype appeared a few times. This chain uses TRBV5-1 with TRBJ2-7; the D call may be TRBD1 or TRBD2 (5 bases each). CDR1 is SGHRS, CDR2 YFSETQ, per germline. The CDR3 has 15 amino acids. V was clipped by 2 bases and J by 1 base, with 13 bases between them. CDR3 nucleotide sequence: TGCGCCAGCAGCTTACGGGGCGGTTCGTCCTACGAGCAGTACTTC. It encodes CASSLRGGSSYEQYF.

At least ten counts were recorded for this clonotype. This chain joins TRBV28 and TRBJ2-7; 9 bases are a match to TRBD1. V shed 10 bases, J shed 3 bases, and the junction held 16 bases outside the gene matches. CDR1 MDHEN and CDR2 SYDVKM come from the germline V gene. CDR3 length equals 16 residues. The CDR3 nucleotides are TGTGCCACCATCGTAAATGACAGGGGGGATCTCTACGAGCAGTACTTC. It specifies CATIVNDRGDLYEQYF.

The sample holds many counts of this clonotype. The chain carries TRBV6-2 or TRBV6-3 and TRBJ2-1; TRBD2 matches 7 bases. Germline CDR1 reads MNHEY; CDR2 reads SVGEGT. V shed 8 bases and J 5 bases; nucleotides not matched to a gene: 9. The CDR3 runs 14 residues. The CDR3: CASWDYLVHNEQFF. CDR3 DNA sequence: TGTGCCAGCTGGGACTATTTGGTCCACAATGAGCAGTTCTTC.

This clonotype has ten or more counts. This chain links TRBV7-3 with TRBJ1-1, with D unresolved. Germline lookup yields CDR1 SGHTA and CDR2 FQGTGA. Trimming left V 1 base short and J 3 bases short, with 6 bases between. CDR3 length equals 13 residues. CDR3 bases: TGTGCCAGCAGCTTAAGCAGTTACACTGAAGCTTTCTTT. Protein sequence: CASSLSSYTEAFF.